In this sample, the clone carrying this T cell receptor (beta chain) turned up many times. The data were obtained in a study of blood T cells in healthy people across ages. The use of a sample-barcoded 5' primer and a J-beta primer mix characterized a second PCR of about 7 to 12 cycles. In TCRdb, the 5' RACE reads were re-called with MiXCR into one record per CDR3 protein. This sample has roughly 1,700,000 distinct CDR3 sequences, with 28% found just once. Isolated per sample were at least 6.5 million PBMCs. The CDR3 loop spans 16 amino acids. With 1 base removed from V and 0 bases from J, the gap between germline ends came to 13 bases. Per the germline V gene, CDR1 is MGHRA and CDR2 is YSYEKL.

Sequenced input: blood. The chain has TRBV4-1 and TRBJ2-7, with D perhaps matching TRBD1 (5 bases). The clonotype comes from a woman between 25 and 40 years old in good health. The CDR3 is CASSQAARASSYEQYF. In nucleotides, the CDR3 is TGCGCCAGCAGCCAAGCGGCCAGGGCCTCCTCCTACGAGCAGTACTTC.